The present T cell receptor beta chain was sequenced within a study of blood T cell repertoires in COVID-19. Study summary: PBMCs, B-cell-depleted T cells, or T cells provided the cDNA or gDNA that made up the material.

Repertoires were generated with immunoSEQ multiplex PCR, while TCRdb's copy carries only in-frame clones and drops some. This table holds 35,000 to 50,000 clones, over 65% found once. V was pared by 4 bases and J by 2 bases, with 17 bases between. The germline CDR1 and CDR2 sequences are LNHDA and SQIVND (reference sequence). The CDR3 has 16 residues. The sequenced sample was peripheral blood. V gene TRBV19 combines with J gene TRBJ2-5, with TRBD2 as a possible D gene (6 bases). This receptor was taken from a man aged 45-65 years with active or convalescent COVID-19. The CDR3 sequence is CASSKVPGGIQETQYF. CDR3 coding DNA: TGTGCCAGTAGTAAGGTTCCCGGGGGAATACAAGAGACCCAGTACTTC.